These 5 T cell receptor beta chains share one sample of origin, sequenced in a study of cytomegalovirus exposure and HLA in healthy donors. PCR was performed using 60 Vbeta and 13 Jbeta primers. The assay was immunoSEQ multiplex PCR, and TCRdb's table has in-frame clones only and misses some. The repertoire table contains 85,000 to 110,000 clones. The sequencing sample was made of PBMCs. Source of these receptors: a middle-aged man in good health and CMV-seronegative.

V and J are TRBV18 and TRBJ2-7; maybe TRBD1 (5 bases). Per germline, CDR1 KGHSH and CDR2 LQKENI. The CDR3 is 16 residues long. The V and J ends lost 1 base and 2 bases respectively, with 15 bases between them. CDR3: CASSPQGDRITYEQYF. The CDR3 DNA sequence: TGTGCCAGCTCACCACAAGGAGACAGAATCACCTACGAGCAGTACTTC.

This chain links TRBV14 with TRBJ1-5; TRBD1 agrees at 9 bases. V shed 4 bases and J 2 bases; nucleotides not matched to a gene: 6. CDR3 length equals 16 residues. Germline CDR1 is SGHDN and CDR2 is FVKESK. The CDR3 nucleotides are TGTGCCAGCAGCCTAGACAGGGGGAGAGGCAATCAGCCCCAGCATTTT. Amino acids: CASSLDRGRGNQPQHF.

The V and J genes are TRBV5-1 and TRBJ2-1; TRBD2 might be the D (6 bases). The V gene lost 4 bases and the J gene lost 8 bases, with 19 bases spanning the gap. The CDR3 length is 15 residues. The germline gives CDR1 SGHRS, CDR2 YFSETQ. This CDR3 is CASSRWGDTLDEQFF. The DNA for the CDR3 is TGCGCCAGCAGCCGCTGGGGGGATACCCTCGATGAGCAGTTCTTC.

This sequence joins TRBV23-1 and TRBJ2-7, with 11 bases aligning to TRBD1. TRBV23-1 is treated as an ORF (open reading frame) with a function not yet certain. This CDR3 spans 19 amino acids. V lost 3 bases, J lost 7 bases, and 20 bases stayed unmatched. Here the CDR3 reads CASSHPDRDRGWGIAEQYF. CDR3 sequence (DNA): TGCGCCAGCAGTCATCCCGACCGGGACAGGGGGTGGGGGATAGCAGAGCAGTACTTC.

V and J are TRBV9 and TRBJ2-5; tentatively, D is TRBD1 (6 bases). Germline assignment: CDR1 SGDLS and CDR2 YYNGEE. The CDR3 length is 17 residues. Trimming removed 2 bases from V and 4 bases from J, with 21 bases in between. The CDR3 coding sequence is TGTGCCAGCAGCGTGGGGGCTACTGGGGGCGGGCTAGAGACCCAGTACTTC. Amino acid sequence: CASSVGATGGGLETQYF.